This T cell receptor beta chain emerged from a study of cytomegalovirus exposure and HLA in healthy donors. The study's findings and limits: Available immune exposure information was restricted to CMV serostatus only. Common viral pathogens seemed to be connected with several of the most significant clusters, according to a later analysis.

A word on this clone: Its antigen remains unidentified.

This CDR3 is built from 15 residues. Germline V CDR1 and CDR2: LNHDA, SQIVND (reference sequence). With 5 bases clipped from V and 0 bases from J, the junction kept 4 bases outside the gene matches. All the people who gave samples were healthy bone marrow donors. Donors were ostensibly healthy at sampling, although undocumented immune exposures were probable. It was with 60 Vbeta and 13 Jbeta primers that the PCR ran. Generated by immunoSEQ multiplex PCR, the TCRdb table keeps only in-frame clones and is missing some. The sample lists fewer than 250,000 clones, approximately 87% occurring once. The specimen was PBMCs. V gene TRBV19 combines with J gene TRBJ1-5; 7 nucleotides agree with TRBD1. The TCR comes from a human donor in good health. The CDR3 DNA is TGTGCCAGTAGTCCGGGACAGACTAGCAATCAGCCCCAGCATTTT. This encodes CASSPGQTSNQPQHF. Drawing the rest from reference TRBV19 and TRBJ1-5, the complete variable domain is DGGITQSPKYLFRKEGQNVTLSCEQNLNHDAMYWYRQDPGQGLRLIYYSQIVNDFQKGDIAEGYSVSREKKESFPLTVTSAQKNPTAFYLCASSPGQTSNQPQHFGDGTRLSIL.